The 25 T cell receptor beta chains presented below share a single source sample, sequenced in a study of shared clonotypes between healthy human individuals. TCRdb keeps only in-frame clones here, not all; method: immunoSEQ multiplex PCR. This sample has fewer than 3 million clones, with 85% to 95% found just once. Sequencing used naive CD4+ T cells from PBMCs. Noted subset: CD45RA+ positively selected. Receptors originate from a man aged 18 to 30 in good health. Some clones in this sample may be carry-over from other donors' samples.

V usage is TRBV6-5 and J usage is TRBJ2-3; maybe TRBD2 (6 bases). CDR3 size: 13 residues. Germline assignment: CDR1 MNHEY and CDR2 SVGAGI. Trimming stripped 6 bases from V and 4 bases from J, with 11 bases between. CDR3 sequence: CASRGTSSDTQYF. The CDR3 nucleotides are TGTGCCAGCAGAGGAACTAGCTCAGATACGCAGTATTTT.

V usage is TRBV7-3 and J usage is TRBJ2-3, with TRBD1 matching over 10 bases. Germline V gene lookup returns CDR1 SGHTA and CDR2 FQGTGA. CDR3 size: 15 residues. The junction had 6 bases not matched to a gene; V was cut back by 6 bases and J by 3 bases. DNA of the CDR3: TGTGCCAGCAGTCGGGACAGGGGAGGGACAGATACGCAGTATTTT. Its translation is CASSRDRGGTDTQYF.

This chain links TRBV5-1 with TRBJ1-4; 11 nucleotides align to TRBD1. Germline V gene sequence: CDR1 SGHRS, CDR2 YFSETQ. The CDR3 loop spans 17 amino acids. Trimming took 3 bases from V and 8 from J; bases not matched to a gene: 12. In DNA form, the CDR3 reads TGCGCCAGCAGCTCACGACCGGGACAGGGGGTAATAGAAAAACTGTTTTTT. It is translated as CASSSRPGQGVIEKLFF.

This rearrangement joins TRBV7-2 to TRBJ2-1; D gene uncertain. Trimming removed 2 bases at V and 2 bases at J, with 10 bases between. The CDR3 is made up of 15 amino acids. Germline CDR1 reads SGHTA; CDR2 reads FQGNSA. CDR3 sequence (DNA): TGTGCCAGCAGCTTATTAGGTTCCCCCTACAATGAGCAGTTCTTC. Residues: CASSLLGSPYNEQFF.

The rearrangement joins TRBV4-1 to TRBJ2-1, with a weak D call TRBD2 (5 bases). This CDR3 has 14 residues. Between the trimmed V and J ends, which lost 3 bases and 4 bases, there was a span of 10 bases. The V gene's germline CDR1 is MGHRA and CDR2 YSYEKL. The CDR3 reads CASSQMGAYNEQFF. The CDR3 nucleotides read TGCGCCAGCAGCCAGATGGGAGCGTACAATGAGCAGTTCTTC.

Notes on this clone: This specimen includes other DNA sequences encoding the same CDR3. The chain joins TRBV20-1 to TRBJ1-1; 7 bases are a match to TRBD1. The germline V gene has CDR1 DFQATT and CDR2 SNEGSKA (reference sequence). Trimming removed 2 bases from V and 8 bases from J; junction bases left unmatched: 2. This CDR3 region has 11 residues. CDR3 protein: CSARRGPEAFF. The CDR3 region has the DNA TGCAGTGCTAGAAGGGGGCCAGAAGCTTTCTTT.

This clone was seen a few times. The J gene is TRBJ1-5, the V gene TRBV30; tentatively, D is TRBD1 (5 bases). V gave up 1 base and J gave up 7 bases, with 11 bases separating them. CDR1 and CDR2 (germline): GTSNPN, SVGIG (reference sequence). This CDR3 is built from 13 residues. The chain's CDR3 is CAWSAGLGQPQHF. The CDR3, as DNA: TGTGCCTGGAGTGCAGGGTTAGGCCAGCCCCAGCATTTT.

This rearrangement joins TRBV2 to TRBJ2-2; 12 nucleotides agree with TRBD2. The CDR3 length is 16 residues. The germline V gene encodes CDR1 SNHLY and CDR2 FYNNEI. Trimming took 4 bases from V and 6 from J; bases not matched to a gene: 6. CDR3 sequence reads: CASSGTTSGSPGELFF. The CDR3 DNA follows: TGTGCCAGCAGTGGGACGACTAGCGGGAGTCCCGGGGAGCTGTTTTTT.

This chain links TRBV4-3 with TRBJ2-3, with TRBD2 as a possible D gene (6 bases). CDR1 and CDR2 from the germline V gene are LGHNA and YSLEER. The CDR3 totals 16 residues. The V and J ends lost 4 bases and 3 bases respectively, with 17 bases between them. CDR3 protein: CASSPQWKGRTDTQYF. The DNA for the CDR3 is TGCGCCAGCAGCCCACAATGGAAGGGGAGGACAGATACGCAGTATTTT.

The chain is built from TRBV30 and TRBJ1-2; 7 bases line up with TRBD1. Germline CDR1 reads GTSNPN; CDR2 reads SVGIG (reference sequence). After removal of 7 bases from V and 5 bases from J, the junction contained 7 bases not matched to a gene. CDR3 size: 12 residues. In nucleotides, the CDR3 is TGTGCCTCGTGGGACAGAAGATATGGCTACACCTTC. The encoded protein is CASWDRRYGYTF.

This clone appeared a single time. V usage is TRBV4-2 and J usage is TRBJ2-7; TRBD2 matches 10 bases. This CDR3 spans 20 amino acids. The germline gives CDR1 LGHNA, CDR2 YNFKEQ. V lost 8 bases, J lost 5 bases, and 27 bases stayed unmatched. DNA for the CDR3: TGTGCCAGCCGGCGTGCATCTGGTGGGCTAGCGGGAGATGTTGAGCACGAGCAGTACTTC. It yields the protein CASRRASGGLAGDVEHEQYF.

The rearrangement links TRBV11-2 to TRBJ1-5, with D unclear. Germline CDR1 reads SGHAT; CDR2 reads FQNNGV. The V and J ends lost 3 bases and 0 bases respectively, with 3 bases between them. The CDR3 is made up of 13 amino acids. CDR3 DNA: TGTGCCAGCAGCTTTTATAGCAATCAGCCCCAGCATTTT. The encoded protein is CASSFYSNQPQHF.

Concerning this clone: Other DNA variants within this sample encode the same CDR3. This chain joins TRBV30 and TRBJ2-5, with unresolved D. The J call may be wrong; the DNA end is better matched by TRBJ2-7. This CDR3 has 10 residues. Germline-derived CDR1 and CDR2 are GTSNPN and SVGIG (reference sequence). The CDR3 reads CAWSVHEQYF. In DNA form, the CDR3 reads TGTGCCTGGAGTGTGCACGAGCAGTACTTC.

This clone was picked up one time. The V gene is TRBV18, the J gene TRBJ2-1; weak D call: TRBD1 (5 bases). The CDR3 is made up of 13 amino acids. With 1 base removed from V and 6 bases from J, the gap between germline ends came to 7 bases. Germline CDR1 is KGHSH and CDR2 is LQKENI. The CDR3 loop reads CASSPLDSNEQFF. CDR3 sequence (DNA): TGTGCCAGCTCACCACTCGACAGCAATGAGCAGTTCTTC.

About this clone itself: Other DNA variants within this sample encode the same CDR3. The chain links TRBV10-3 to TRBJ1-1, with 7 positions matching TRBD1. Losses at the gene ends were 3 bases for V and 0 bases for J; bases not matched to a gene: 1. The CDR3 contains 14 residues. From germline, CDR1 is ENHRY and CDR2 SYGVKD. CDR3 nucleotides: TGTGCCATCAGTGACGGGACAGTGAACACTGAAGCTTTCTTT. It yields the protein CAISDGTVNTEAFF.

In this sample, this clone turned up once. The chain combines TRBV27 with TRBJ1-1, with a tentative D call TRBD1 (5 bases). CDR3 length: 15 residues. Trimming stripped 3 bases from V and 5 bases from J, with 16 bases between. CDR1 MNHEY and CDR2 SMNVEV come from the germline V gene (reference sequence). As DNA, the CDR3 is TGTGCCAGCAGTTTTTCCTGGGGGGTAGGGACTGAAGCTTTCTTT. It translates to CASSFSWGVGTEAFF.

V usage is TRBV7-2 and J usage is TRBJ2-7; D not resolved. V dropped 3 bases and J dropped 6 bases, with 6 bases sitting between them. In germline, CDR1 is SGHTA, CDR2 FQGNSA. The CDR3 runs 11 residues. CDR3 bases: TGTGCCAGCAGCTTTTTCGGCGAGCAGTACTTC. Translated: CASSFFGEQYF.

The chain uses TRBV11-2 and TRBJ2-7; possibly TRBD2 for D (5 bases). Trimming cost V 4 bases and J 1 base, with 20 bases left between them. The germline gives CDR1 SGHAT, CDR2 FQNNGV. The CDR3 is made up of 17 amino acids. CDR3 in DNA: TGTGCCAGCAGCTCCGGTTTGGCTAGCCGACGGTCCTACGAGCAGTACTTC. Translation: CASSSGLASRRSYEQYF.

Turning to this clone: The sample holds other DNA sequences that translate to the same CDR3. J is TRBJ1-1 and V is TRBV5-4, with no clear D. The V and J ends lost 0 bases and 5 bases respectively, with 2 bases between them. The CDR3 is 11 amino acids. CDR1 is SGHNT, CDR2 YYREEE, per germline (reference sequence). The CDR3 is CASSLGTEAFF. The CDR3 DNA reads TGTGCCAGCAGCTTGGGTACTGAAGCTTTCTTT.

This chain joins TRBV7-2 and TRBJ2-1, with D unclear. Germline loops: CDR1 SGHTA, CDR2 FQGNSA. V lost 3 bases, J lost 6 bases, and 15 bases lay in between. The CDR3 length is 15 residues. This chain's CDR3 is CASSFSSLTTNEQFF. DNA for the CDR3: TGTGCCAGCAGCTTTTCGAGTTTGACGACCAATGAGCAGTTCTTC.

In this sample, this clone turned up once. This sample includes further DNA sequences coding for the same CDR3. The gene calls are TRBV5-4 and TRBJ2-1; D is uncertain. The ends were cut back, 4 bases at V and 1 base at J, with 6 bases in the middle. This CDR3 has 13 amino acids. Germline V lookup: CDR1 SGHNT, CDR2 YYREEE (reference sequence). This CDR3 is CASSSGSYNEQFF. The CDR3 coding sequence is TGTGCCAGCAGCAGTGGTTCCTACAATGAGCAGTTCTTC.

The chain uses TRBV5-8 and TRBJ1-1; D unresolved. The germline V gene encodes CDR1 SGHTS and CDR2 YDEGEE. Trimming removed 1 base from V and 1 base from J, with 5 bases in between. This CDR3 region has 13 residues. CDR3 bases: TGTGCCAGCAGCTTGAAGGGGAACACTGAAGCTTTCTTT. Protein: CASSLKGNTEAFF.

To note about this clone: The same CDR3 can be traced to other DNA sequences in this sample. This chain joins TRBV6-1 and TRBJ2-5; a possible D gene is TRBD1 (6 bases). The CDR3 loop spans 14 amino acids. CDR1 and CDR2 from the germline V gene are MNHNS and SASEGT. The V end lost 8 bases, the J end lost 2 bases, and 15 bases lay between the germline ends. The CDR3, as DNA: TGTGCCAGCTCTACAGGGACGCGGCAAGAGACCCAGTACTTC. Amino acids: CASSTGTRQETQYF.

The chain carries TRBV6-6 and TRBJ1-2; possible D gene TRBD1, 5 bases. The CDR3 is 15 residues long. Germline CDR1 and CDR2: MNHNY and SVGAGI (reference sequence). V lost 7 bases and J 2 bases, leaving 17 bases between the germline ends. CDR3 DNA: TGTGCCAGCACCCCCGGGGCGGACACAAACTATGGCTACACCTTC. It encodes CASTPGADTNYGYTF.

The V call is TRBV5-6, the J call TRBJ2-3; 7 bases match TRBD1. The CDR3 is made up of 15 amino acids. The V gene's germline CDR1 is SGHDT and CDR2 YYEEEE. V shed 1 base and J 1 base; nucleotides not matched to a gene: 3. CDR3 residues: CASSLRTGGTDTQYF. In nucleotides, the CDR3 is TGTGCCAGCAGCTTGCGAACAGGGGGCACAGATACGCAGTATTTT.